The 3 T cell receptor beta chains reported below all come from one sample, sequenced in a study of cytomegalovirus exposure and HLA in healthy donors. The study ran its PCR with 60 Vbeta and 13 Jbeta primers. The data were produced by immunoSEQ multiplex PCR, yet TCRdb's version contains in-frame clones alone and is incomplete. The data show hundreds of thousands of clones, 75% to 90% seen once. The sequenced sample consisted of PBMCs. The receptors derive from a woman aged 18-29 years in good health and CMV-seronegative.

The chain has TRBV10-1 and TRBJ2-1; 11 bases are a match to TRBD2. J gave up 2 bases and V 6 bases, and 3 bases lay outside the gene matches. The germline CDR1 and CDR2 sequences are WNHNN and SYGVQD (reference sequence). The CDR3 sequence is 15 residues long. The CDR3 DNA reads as TGCGCCAGCAGCCTTAGCGGGGGGGCCTACAATGAGCAGTTCTTC. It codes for CASSLSGGAYNEQFF.

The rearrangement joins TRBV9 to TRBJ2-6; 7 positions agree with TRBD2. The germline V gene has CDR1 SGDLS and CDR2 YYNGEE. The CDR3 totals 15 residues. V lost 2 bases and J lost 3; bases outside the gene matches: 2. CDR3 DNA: TGTGCCAGCAGCGTTCCGGGAGGTGGGGCCAACGTCCTGACTTTC. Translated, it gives CASSVPGGGANVLTF.

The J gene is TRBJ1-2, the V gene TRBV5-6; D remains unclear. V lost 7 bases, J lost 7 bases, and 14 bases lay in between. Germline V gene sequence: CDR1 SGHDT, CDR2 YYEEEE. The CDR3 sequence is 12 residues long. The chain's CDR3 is CASRTWRSGYTF. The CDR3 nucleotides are TGTGCCAGCCGAACTTGGCGGTCTGGCTACACCTTC. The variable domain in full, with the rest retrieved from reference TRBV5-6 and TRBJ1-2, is DAGVTQSPTHLIKTRGQQVTLRCSPKSGHDTVSWYQQALGQGPQFIFQYYEEEERQRGNFPDRFSGHQFPNYSSELNVNALLLGDSALYLCASRTWRSGYTFGSGTRLTVV.